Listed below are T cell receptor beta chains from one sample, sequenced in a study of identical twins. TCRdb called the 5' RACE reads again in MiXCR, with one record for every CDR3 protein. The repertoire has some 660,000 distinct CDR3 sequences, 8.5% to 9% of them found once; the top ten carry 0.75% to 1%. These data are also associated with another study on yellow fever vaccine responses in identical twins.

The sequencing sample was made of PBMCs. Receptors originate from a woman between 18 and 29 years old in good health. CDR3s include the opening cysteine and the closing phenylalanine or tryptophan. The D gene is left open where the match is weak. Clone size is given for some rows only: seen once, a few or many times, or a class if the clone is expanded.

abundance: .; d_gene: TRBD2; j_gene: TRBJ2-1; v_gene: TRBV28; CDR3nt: TGTGCCAGCAATCAACTAGCGGGAGTTGGTGAGCAGTTCTTC; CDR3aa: CASNQLAGVGEQFF
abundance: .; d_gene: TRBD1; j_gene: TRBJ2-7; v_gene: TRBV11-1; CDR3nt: TGTGCCAGCAGCAGACAGGGGGCTTGGGGGAGACCGACCTACGAGCAGTACTTC; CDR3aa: CASSRQGAWGRPTYEQYF
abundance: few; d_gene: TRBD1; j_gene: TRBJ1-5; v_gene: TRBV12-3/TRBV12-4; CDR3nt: TGTGCCAGCAGCTCCGGGACAGGGTATCGGCCCCAGCATTTT; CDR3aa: CASSSGTGYRPQHF
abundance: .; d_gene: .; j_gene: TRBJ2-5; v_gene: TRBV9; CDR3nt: TGTGCCAGCAGCGTAGGCCCTAGCGCCGAGACCCAGTACTTC; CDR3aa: CASSVGPSAETQYF
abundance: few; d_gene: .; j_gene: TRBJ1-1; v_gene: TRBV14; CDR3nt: TGTGCCAGCAGCCAAGTGGGCAGGGTTAACACTGAAGCTTTCTTT; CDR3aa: CASSQVGRVNTEAFF
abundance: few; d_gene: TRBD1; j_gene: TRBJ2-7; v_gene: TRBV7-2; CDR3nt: TGTGCCAGCAGCTACGGCTCGGGACAGGGGGTTCCCTACGAGCAGTACTTC; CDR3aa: CASSYGSGQGVPYEQYF
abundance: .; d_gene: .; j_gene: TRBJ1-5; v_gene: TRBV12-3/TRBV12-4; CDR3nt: TGTGCCAGCAGTTCCCCGACGCCCCAGCATTTT; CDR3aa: CASSSPTPQHF
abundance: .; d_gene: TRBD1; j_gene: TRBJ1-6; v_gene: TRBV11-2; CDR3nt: TGTGCCAGCAGCTTAGGGACAGGGAGCGCTTCACCCCTCCACTTT; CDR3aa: CASSLGTGSASPLHF
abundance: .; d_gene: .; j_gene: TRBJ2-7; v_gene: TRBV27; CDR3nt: TGTGCCAGCAGTGAGGTGAAGGGGTACGAGCAGTACTTC; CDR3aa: CASSEVKGYEQYF
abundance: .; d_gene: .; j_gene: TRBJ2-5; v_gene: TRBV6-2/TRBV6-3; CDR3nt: TGTGCCAGCAGTGACGGGACGGCGGCCGAGACCCAGTACTTC; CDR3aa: CASSDGTAAETQYF
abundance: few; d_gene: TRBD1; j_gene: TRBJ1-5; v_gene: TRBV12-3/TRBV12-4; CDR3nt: TGTGCCAGCAGTTTCGGGGACAGGGAGTATTTT; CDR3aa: CASSFGDREYF
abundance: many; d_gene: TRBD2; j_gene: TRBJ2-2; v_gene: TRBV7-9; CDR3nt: TGTGCCAGCCCTTCTTTAGCGGGAGAGATCACCGGGGAGCTGTTTTTT; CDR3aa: CASPSLAGEITGELFF
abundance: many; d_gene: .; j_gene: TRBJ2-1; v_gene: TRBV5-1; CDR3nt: TGCGCCAGCATCCCTGGAGGGACAGAACGGGGTGAGCAGTTCTTC; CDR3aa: CASIPGGTERGEQFF
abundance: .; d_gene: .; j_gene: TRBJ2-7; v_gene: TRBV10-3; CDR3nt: TGTGCCATCAGTGACGGGACCGTCAGCTCCTACGAGCAGTACTTC; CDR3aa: CAISDGTVSSYEQYF
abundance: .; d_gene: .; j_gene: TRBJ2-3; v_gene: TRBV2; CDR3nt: TGTGCCAGCAGTGAATCGGCGGGGTCCCCATATACGCAGTATTTT; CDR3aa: CASSESAGSPYTQYF
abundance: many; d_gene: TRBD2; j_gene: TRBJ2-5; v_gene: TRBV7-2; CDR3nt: TGTGCCAGCAGCTTAATGGGACTAGCGGCCCAAGAGACCCAGTACTTC; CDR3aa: CASSLMGLAAQETQYF
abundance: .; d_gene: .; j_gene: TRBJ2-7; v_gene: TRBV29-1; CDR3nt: TGCAGCGTTGTCTATCTGGAGCCCCCATTAGGAGAGCAGTACTTC; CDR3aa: CSVVYLEPPLGEQYF
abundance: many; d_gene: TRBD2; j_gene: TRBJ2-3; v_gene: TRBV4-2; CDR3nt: TGTGCCAGCAGGTCTGGGACTAGCGGAGACACAGATACGCAGTATTTT; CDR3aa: CASRSGTSGDTDTQYF
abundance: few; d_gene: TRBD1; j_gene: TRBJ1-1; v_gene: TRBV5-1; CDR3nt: TGCGCCAGCAGCTCCAGGGGGGCGTTGAACACTGAAGCTTTCTTT; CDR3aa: CASSSRGALNTEAFF
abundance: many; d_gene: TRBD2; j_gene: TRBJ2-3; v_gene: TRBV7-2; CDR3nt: TGTGCCAGCAGCCCTAGGTTGCGGGGGGGCCCAGATACGCAGTATTTT; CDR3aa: CASSPRLRGGPDTQYF
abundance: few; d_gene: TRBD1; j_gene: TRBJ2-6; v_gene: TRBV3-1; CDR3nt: TGTGCCAGCAGCCAAGCGTCAGGGGGAGACTCTGGGGCCAACGTCCTGACTTTC; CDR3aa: CASSQASGGDSGANVLTF
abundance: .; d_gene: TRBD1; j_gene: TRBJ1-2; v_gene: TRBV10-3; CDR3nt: TGTGCCATCAGTGATCCAACAGGGGGCTTTGGCTACACCTTC; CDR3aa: CAISDPTGGFGYTF
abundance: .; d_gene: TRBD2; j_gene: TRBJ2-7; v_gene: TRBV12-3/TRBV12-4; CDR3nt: TGTGCCAGCAGGTTAGCGGGAGACGAGCAGTACTTC; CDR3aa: CASRLAGDEQYF
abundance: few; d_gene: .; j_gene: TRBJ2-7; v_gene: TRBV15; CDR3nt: TGTGCCACCAGCAGAGTGGAAAGGGTCGAGCAGTACTTC; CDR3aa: CATSRVERVEQYF
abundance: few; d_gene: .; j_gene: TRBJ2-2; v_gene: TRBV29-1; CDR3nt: TGCAGCGTTGAATTCACAGGGCTCACCGGGGAGCTGTTTTTT; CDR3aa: CSVEFTGLTGELFF
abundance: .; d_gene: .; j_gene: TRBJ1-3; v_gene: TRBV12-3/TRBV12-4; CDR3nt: TGTGCCAGCAGGCCCTGGTTGGGGTTTGGTGGAAACACCATATATTTT; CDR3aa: CASRPWLGFGGNTIYF
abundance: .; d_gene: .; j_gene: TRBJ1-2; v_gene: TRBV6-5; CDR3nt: TGTGCCAGCAGTTACTACCAACAGGGATCGACTGGCTACACCTTC; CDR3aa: CASSYYQQGSTGYTF
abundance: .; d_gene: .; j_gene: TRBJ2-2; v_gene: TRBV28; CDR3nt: TGTGCCAGCAGCCCCACTGCAGGGCCCGGGGAGCTGTTTTTT; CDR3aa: CASSPTAGPGELFF
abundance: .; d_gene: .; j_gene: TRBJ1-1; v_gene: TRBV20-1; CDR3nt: TGCAGTGCTAGAGATCATTTGGGGGGGCTGGACACTGAAGCTTTCTTT; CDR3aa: CSARDHLGGLDTEAFF
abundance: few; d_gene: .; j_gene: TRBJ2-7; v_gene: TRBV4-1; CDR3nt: TGCGCCAGCAGCCCCGTTCCCGACAGCAGCTACGAGCAGTACTTC; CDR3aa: CASSPVPDSSYEQYF
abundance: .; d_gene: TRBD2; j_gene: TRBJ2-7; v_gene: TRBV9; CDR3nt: TGTGCCAGCAGCGTAGAAAGTAGCGGGGGCTCCCTGGGTGAGCAGTACTTC; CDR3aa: CASSVESSGGSLGEQYF
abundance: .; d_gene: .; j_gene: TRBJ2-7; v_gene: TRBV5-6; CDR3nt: TGTGCCAGCAGCTTGCGACAGCAAATTTCCTACGAGCAGTACTTC; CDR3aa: CASSLRQQISYEQYF
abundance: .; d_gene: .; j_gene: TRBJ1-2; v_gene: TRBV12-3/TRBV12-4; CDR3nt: TGTGCCAGCAGGGAACCGGGACGGAAGTATGGCTACACCTTC; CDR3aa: CASREPGRKYGYTF
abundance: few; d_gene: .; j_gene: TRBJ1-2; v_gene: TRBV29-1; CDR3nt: TGCAGCGCTGAAGGCGACCGACGGGCTCGTGGCTACACCTTC; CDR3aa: CSAEGDRRARGYTF
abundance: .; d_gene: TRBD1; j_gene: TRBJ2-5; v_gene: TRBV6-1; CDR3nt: TGTGCCAGCAGCCGACAGGGGGGGGCCCTAAAAGAGACCCAGTACTTC; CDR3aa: CASSRQGGALKETQYF
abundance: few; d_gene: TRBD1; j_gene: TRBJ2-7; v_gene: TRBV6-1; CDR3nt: TGTGCCAGCAGCCCGGACAGGGTGGTTAGCTACGAGCAGTACTTC; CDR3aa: CASSPDRVVSYEQYF
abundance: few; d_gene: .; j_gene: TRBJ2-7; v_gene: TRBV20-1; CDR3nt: TGCAGTGCGAGGACACAATCCTACGAGCAGTACTTC; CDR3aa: CSARTQSYEQYF
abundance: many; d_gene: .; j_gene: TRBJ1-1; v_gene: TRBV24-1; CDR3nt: TGTGCCACCAGTTCCCGGAGGGACACTGAAGCTTTCTTT; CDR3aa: CATSSRRDTEAFF
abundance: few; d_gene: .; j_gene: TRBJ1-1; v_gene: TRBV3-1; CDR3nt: TGTGCCAGCAGCCAATGGGGGATTAACACTGAAGCTTTCTTT; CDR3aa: CASSQWGINTEAFF
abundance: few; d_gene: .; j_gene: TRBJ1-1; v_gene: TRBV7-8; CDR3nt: TGTGCCAGCAGTCGTACCTCACCTGAAGCTTTCTTT; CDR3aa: CASSRTSPEAFF
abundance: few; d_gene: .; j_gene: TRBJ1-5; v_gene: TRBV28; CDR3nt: TGTGCCACTTCGGACATCATCAATCAGCCCCAGCATTTT; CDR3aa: CATSDIINQPQHF
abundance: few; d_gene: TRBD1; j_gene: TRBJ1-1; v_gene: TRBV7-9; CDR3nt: TGTGCCAGCAGCTTTACACCAGGGGGAGGTGGAACTGAAGCTTTCTTT; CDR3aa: CASSFTPGGGGTEAFF
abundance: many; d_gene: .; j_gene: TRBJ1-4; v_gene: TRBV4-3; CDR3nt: TGCGCCAGCAGCCAAGGGACTAAGCACGGTGAAAAACTGTTTTTT; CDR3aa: CASSQGTKHGEKLFF
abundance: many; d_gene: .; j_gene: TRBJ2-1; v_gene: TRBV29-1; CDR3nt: TGCAGCGTCGCAGGGTCACCTTACAATGAGCAGTTCTTC; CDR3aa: CSVAGSPYNEQFF
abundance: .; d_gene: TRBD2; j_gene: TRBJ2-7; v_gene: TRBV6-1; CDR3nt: TGTGCCAGCTCGAGGGGTAGCGGGACATCCTACGAGCAGTACTTC; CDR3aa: CASSRGSGTSYEQYF
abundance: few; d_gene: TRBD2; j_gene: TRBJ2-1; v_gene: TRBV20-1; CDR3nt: TGCAGTGCCAAATTGTCTAGCGGGAGCGGTGAGCAGTTCTTC; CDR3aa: CSAKLSSGSGEQFF
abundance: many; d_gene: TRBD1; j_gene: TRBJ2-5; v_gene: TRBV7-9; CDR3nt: TGTGCCAGCAGCTTAGACGGACAGGGAGCGGAGACCCAGTACTTC; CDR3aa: CASSLDGQGAETQYF
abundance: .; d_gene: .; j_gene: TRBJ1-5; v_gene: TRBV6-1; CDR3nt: TGTGCCAGCAGAAAAAATGGACAGCCGATGTCCCAGCATTTT; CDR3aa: CASRKNGQPMSQHF
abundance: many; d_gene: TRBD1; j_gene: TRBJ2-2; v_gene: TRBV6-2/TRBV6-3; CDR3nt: TGTGCCAGCAGTTACAGGGGGCTGGGGACCGGGGAGCTGTTTTTT; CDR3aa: CASSYRGLGTGELFF
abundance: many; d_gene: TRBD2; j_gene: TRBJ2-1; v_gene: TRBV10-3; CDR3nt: TGTGCCATCAGTGTATCACTAGCGGGAGAGGTCAATGAGCAGTTCTTC; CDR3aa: CAISVSLAGEVNEQFF
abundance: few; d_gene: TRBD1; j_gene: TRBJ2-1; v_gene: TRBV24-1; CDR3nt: TGTGCCACCAGGGCAGGACAGGGGACCTACAATGAGCAGTTCTTC; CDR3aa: CATRAGQGTYNEQFF
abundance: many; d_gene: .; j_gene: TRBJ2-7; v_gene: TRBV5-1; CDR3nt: TGCGCCAGCAGCTTGGAATTCGGGCCCTCCTACGAGCAGTACTTC; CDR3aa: CASSLEFGPSYEQYF
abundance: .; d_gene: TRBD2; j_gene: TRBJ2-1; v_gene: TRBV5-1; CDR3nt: TGCGCCAGCGGACCAAGACTAGCGTCGGATGAGCAGTTCTTC; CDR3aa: CASGPRLASDEQFF